This T cell receptor beta chain was identified during a study of identical twins. Study-wide results and caveats: Models, which agreed with sharing between unrelated individuals, nonetheless underestimated the out-of-frame TCR alpha sharing seen in monozygotic twins. Rather than following the same donors, the conclusions depended on cross-sectional statistical analysis. Out-of-frame beta chain sequences displayed weaker excess sharing between twins.

This clonotype was seen a handful of times. The target antigen is unknown. cDNA molecules carried unique molecular identifiers, and template switching added a universal primer site. Each CDR3 protein is one row after TCRdb ran MiXCR on the 5' RACE reads. The sample yields fewer than 650,000 distinct CDR3 sequences, roughly 7.2% seen once. Germline CDR1 SQVTM, CDR2 ANQGSEA. The germline V and J ends were trimmed by 3 bases and 1 base, with 15 bases remaining between them. The CDR3 totals 15 residues. The same data also went into a second study, on yellow fever vaccine responses in identical twins.

Sequenced: PBMCs. The V gene is TRBV29-1, the J gene TRBJ1-1; tentatively, D is TRBD1 (5 bases). The TCR sequence derives from a woman aged 18-29 years in good health. CDR3 residues: CSVEDPLQGNTEAFF. The CDR3 bases are TGCAGCGTTGAGGATCCACTCCAGGGGAACACTGAAGCTTTCTTT. The full variable domain, with the rest looked up from reference TRBV29-1 and TRBJ1-1, is SAVISQKPSRDICQRGTSLTIQCQVDSQVTMMFWYRQQPGQSLTLIATANQGSEATYESGFVIDKFPISRPNLTFSTLTVSNMSPEDSSIYLCSVEDPLQGNTEAFFGQGTRLTVV.